Below, 17 T cell receptor beta chains from the same sample are listed, as sequenced in a study of cytomegalovirus exposure and HLA in healthy donors. A multiplex PCR was run with 60 Vbeta primers and 13 Jbeta primers. Sequenced by immunoSEQ multiplex PCR; TCRdb stores in-frame clones only, minus some. The sample holds over 100,000 clones, roughly 74% seen once. The sequenced sample was PBMCs. Receptor source: a male donor in good health and CMV-seronegative.

The chain recombines TRBV27 with TRBJ2-1; 8 bases map to TRBD2. After removal of 0 bases from V and 0 bases from J, the junction contained 1 base not matched to a gene. The CDR3 extends over 16 amino acids. Germline V lookup: CDR1 MNHEY, CDR2 SMNVEV (reference sequence). The DNA for the CDR3 is TGTGCCAGCAGTTTATCCAGCGGGAGCTCCTACAATGAGCAGTTCTTC. Translated, it gives CASSLSSGSSYNEQFF.

The rearrangement links TRBV28 to TRBJ1-2; weak D call: TRBD1 (5 bases). The CDR3 length is 14 residues. Looked up from germline, CDR1 is MDHEN and CDR2 is SYDVKM. The ends were cut back, 5 bases at V and 0 bases at J, with 10 bases in the middle. The CDR3, as DNA: TGTGCCAGCAGTGACACAGGAGCTAACTATGGCTACACCTTC. Residues: CASSDTGANYGYTF.

With respect to this clone: The junction does not match germline at one end; this may be a read error. The chain has TRBV7-2 and TRBJ2-3, with 14 bases identical to TRBD2. From germline, CDR1 is SGHTA and CDR2 FQGNSA. This CDR3 contains 18 residues. CDR3 coding DNA: TGTGCCAGCAGTTTAGGACTAGCGGGAGGAGGGTGGCTAGATACGCAGTATTTT. Protein sequence: CASSLGLAGGGWLDTQYF.

The chain carries TRBV7-9 and TRBJ2-7; 7 nucleotides align to TRBD1. Germline trimming cut 5 bases from V and 2 bases from J; bases unmatched to any gene: 18. The CDR3 length is 18 residues. CDR1 and CDR2 (germline): SEHNR, FQNEAQ (reference sequence). DNA for the CDR3: TGTGCCAGCAGCCCCCGGCTCCGCAACGACAGGGCCCCCTACGAGCAGTACTTC. The encoded protein is CASSPRLRNDRAPYEQYF.

CDR3 sequence (DNA): TGTGCCAGCAGCTTCCCGGACAGGGCGGGGGAGCTGTTTTTT. This sequence encodes CASSFPDRAGELFF. This chain links TRBV5-4 with TRBJ2-2, with TRBD1 matching over 8 bases. Germline V gene lookup returns CDR1 SGHNT and CDR2 YYREEE (reference sequence). The CDR3 is 14 amino acids. J lost 8 bases, V lost 2 bases, and 5 bases had no gene match.

This clone was counted a single time. V is TRBV2 and J is TRBJ2-3, with TRBD2 identical over 7 bases. Germline V gene data show CDR1 as SNHLY and CDR2 as FYNNEI. Losses at the gene ends were 3 bases for V and 2 bases for J; bases not matched to a gene: 5. CDR3 length equals 15 residues. The CDR3 bases are TGTGCCAGCAGTGACCTAGCGGAAAACACAGATACGCAGTATTTT. It specifies CASSDLAENTDTQYF.

The chain has TRBV5-1 and TRBJ2-7, with 9 bases identical to TRBD2. The ends lost 0 bases at V and 7 bases at J; junction bases unmatched: 17. The CDR3 has 18 amino acids. Germline V gene data show CDR1 as SGHRS and CDR2 as YFSETQ. The CDR3: CASSLDPSGIAGSGEQYF. CDR3 DNA sequence: TGCGCCAGCAGCTTGGACCCTAGCGGGATCGCCGGTTCGGGGGAGCAGTACTTC.

This chain uses TRBV5-1 with TRBJ2-3, with 13 bases aligning to TRBD2. There are 15 residues in the CDR3. The germline gives CDR1 SGHRS, CDR2 YFSETQ. The V and J ends lost 3 bases and 6 bases, in that order; junction bases with no gene match: 4. CDR3: CASSSLAGGSDTQYF. The CDR3 DNA sequence: TGCGCCAGCAGCTCACTAGCGGGGGGGTCGGATACGCAGTATTTT.

Regarding this clone: This sample includes further DNA sequences coding for the same CDR3. This chain uses TRBV19 with TRBJ2-7; tentative D call: TRBD2 (5 bases). Deletions cut 5 bases from V and 0 bases from J, with 5 bases between. The CDR3 runs to 12 residues. Looked up from germline, CDR1 is LNHDA and CDR2 is SQIVND (reference sequence). CDR3: CASSRDSYEQYF. DNA for the CDR3: TGTGCCAGTAGTCGGGACTCCTACGAGCAGTACTTC.

This rearrangement joins TRBV6-5 to TRBJ1-4; 11 bases align to TRBD1. The length of the CDR3 is 14 residues. Germline CDR1 is MNHEY and CDR2 is SVGAGI. V was pared by 4 bases and J by 7 bases, with 2 bases of the junction left unmatched. CDR3 nucleotides: TGTGCCAGCAGTTGGACAGGGGGCTTTGAAAAACTGTTTTTT. This translates into CASSWTGGFEKLFF.

This clone came up a few times. The genes are TRBV28 and TRBJ1-1; D uncertain. Per germline, CDR1 MDHEN and CDR2 SYDVKM. CDR3 length: 18 residues. V lost 4 bases and J 0 bases, leaving 21 bases between the germline ends. The CDR3 is CASSSPYFKRTMNTEAFF. The DNA for the CDR3 is TGTGCCAGCAGTTCTCCCTACTTTAAGCGGACCATGAACACTGAAGCTTTCTTT.

A few counts support this clone. This chain connects TRBV28 to TRBJ1-1; the match to TRBD1 covers 7 bases. Germline V gene sequence: CDR1 MDHEN, CDR2 SYDVKM. V dropped 5 bases and J dropped 0; count of bases not matched to a gene: 6. CDR3 length: 15 residues. CDR3: CASSIQGFMNTEAFF. In nucleotides, the CDR3 is TGTGCCAGCAGTATACAGGGGTTCATGAACACTGAAGCTTTCTTT.

The V call is TRBV27, the J call TRBJ2-7; TRBD1 might be the D (5 bases). From germline, CDR1 is MNHEY and CDR2 SMNVEV (reference sequence). Trimming removed 3 bases from V and 6 bases from J, with 12 bases in between. This CDR3 is 13 amino acids long. DNA for the CDR3: TGTGCCAGCAGTTTTGGGGCGACGGGCGAGCAGTACTTC. Protein product: CASSFGATGEQYF.

V and J are TRBV6-6 and TRBJ2-2; perhaps TRBD1 as D (6 bases). CDR1 is MNHNY, CDR2 SVGAGI, per germline (reference sequence). This CDR3 spans 14 amino acids. V lost 5 bases, J lost 7 bases, and 14 bases lay in between. The CDR3 nucleotides are TGTGCCAGCAGTCCCCTACAGGGCAGCGGGGAGCTGTTTTTT. The encoded protein is CASSPLQGSGELFF.

J is TRBJ2-4 and V is TRBV6-5, with 9 bases lining up with TRBD1. The V segment lost 4 bases and the J segment 7 bases; nucleotides outside the gene matches: 8. This CDR3 is 15 amino acids long. The germline V gene has CDR1 MNHEY and CDR2 SVGAGI. The CDR3 DNA sequence: TGTGCCAGCAGTTCCCGGGACAGGGAGTGGAACATTCAGTACTTC. This encodes CASSSRDREWNIQYF.

The genes are TRBV28 and TRBJ2-5; weak D call: TRBD2 (6 bases). V lost 2 bases and J lost 2, with 15 bases in between. The V gene's germline CDR1 is MDHEN and CDR2 SYDVKM. The CDR3 length is 16 residues. The CDR3: CASSLTVWEVQETQYF. Written as DNA, the CDR3 is TGTGCCAGCAGTTTAACCGTCTGGGAGGTACAAGAGACCCAGTACTTC. The variable domain in full, completed from reference TRBV28 and TRBJ2-5, reads DVKVTQSSRYLVKRTGEKVFLECVQDMDHENMFWYRQDPGLGLRLIYFSYDVKMKEKGDIPEGYSVSREKKERFSLILESASTNQTSMYLCASSLTVWEVQETQYFGPGTRLLVL.

This clone came up a few times. The chain combines TRBV9 with TRBJ2-1; D gene ambiguous. The CDR3 is 15 amino acids. Germline V gene lookup returns CDR1 SGDLS and CDR2 YYNGEE. Between the trimmed V and J ends, which lost 0 bases and 7 bases, there was a span of 14 bases. The CDR3 DNA is TGTGCCAGCAGCGTAGCCCCCTCATATCAGAATGAGCAGTTCTTC. Amino acids: CASSVAPSYQNEQFF.